This T cell receptor (beta chain) appears in the sequencing data of a study of Graves' ophthalmopathy and Graves' hyperthyroidism. The authors amplified TCR beta CDR3 regions from RNA transcripts. The workflow started with a first-round RT-PCR run with HTBI primers and then moved on to a second-round multiplex PCR. TCRdb itself ran the multiplex PCR reads through MiXCR, one entry per CDR3 protein. The sample shows 650,000 to 900,000 distinct CDR3 sequences, approximately 40% of them seen only once. CDR1 and CDR2 from the germline V gene are SEHNR and FQNEAQ (reference sequence). The CDR3 is 15 residues long. Trimming took 4 bases from V and 8 from J; bases not matched to a gene: 8. Findings and caveats of the study: The blood repertoire also included most expanded thyroid clonotypes above 0.001 frequency.

This clonotype was counted between two and nine times. What it binds is not known. Ophthalmopathy-affected donors exhibited moderate-to-severe activity, CAS ≥3, NOSPECS ≥4, and duration under 3 months. The authors used Ficoll-Paque density gradient centrifugation to separate PBMCs. The input was around 10 ml of fresh peripheral blood. This TCR derives from an adult man with Graves' ophthalmopathy. Sequencing used peripheral blood. The V gene is TRBV7-9, the J gene TRBJ1-6, with 7 bases aligning to TRBD1. The CDR3 reads CASSSDRAGDSPLHF. CDR3 nucleotide sequence: TGTGCCAGCAGCTCCGACAGGGCCGGAGATTCACCCCTCCACTTT.